Listed below are T cell receptor beta chains from one sample, sequenced in a study of T cells in Graves' hyperthyroidism and ophthalmopathy. TCRdb reprocessed the multiplex PCR reads with MiXCR, giving one entry per CDR3 protein. The table has 150,000 or so distinct CDR3 sequences, about 20% seen once; the top ten hold about 70%. The material sequenced was blood. The receptors stem from a woman in her forties or fifties with Graves' hyperthyroidism that later progressed to Graves' ophthalmopathy. The CDR3 runs from the conserved cysteine through the conserved F or W.

11,TRBV10-3,TRBJ2-1,CAISEYNEQFF
14,TRBV12-3/TRBV12-4,TRBJ2-1,CASREGLDYNEQFF
15,TRBV6-1,TRBJ2-2,CASRTDRGLTGELFF
14,TRBV19,TRBJ2-1,CASSAGGDYNEQFF
14,TRBV27,TRBJ2-3,CASSFTGLVSTQYF
17,TRBV5-1,TRBJ2-2,CASSLENLAGSAGELFF
16,TRBV25-1,TRBJ2-2,CASSARDRVDTGELFF
14,TRBV30,TRBJ1-1,CAWKPGPQNTEAFF
12,TRBV30,TRBJ2-7,CAWDRDSNEQYF
13,TRBV20-1,TRBJ2-4,CSASSSSRNIQYF
13,TRBV4-1,TRBJ2-1,CAGSQDLMNEQFF
15,TRBV28,TRBJ1-1,CASSSPSTGNTEAFF
16,TRBV7-9,TRBJ2-7,CASSLARAVGSYEQYF
13,TRBV12-3/TRBV12-4,TRBJ1-3,CASSLPGGNTIYF
14,TRBV3-1,TRBJ2-5,CAGSHLSGRETQYF
14,TRBV30,TRBJ1-4,CAWSATGPNEKLFF